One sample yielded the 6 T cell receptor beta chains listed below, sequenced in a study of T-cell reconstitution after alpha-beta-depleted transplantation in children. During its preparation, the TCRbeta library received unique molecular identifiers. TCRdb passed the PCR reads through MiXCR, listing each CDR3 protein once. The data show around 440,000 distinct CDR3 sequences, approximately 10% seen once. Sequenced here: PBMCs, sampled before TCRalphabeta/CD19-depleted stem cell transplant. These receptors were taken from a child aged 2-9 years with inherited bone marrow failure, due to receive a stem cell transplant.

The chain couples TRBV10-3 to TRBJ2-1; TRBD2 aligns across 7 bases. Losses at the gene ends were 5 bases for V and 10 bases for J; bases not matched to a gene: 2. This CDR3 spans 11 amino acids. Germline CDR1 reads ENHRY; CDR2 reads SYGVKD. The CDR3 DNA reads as TGTGCCATCAGTAATAGCGGGGAGCAGTTCTTC. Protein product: CAISNSGEQFF.

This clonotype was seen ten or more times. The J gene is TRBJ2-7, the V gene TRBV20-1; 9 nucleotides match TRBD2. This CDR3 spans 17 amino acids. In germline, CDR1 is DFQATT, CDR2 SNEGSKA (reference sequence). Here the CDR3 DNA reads TGCAGCCCCATCGGGGCTAGCGGGAAAATTACAACCTACGAGCAGTACTTC. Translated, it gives CSPIGASGKITTYEQYF.

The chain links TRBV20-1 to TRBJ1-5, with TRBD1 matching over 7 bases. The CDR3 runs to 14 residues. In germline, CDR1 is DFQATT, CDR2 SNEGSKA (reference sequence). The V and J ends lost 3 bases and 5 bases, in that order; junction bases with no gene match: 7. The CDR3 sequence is CSASEGTDDQPQHF. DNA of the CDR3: TGCAGTGCTAGTGAGGGGACAGATGATCAGCCCCAGCATTTT.

This CDR3 is CASSLETSGSSTDTQYF. CDR3 nucleotide sequence: TGTGCCAGCAGCTTGGAAACTAGCGGGAGCAGCACAGATACGCAGTATTTT. The chain is built from TRBV5-4 and TRBJ2-3; the match to TRBD2 covers 11 bases. The CDR3 contains 17 residues. Germline assignment: CDR1 SGHNT and CDR2 YYREEE (reference sequence). Trimming cost V 0 bases and J 0 bases; bases outside gene matches: 3. Filled out from reference TRBV5-4 and TRBJ2-3, the complete variable domain reads ETGVTQSPTHLIKTRGQQVTLRCSSQSGHNTVSWYQQALGQGPQFIFQYYREEENGRGNFPPRFSGLQFPNYSSELNVNALELDDSALYLCASSLETSGSSTDTQYFGPGTRLTVL.

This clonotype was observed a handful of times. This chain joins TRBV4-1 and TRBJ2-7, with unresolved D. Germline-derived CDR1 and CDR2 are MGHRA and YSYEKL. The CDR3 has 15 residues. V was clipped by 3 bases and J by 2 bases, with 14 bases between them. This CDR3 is CASSQYYGRTYEQYF. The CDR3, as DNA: TGCGCCAGCAGCCAGTACTACGGCAGAACCTACGAGCAGTACTTC.

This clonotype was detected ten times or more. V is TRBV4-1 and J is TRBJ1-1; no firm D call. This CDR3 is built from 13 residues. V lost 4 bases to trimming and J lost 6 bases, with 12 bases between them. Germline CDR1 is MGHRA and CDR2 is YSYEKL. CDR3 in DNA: TGCGCCAGCAGCCCCCGTCTTTATGCTGAAGCTTTCTTT. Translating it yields CASSPRLYAEAFF.